The T cell receptor beta chain under discussion was sequenced for a study of T cell repertoires in cytomegalovirus infection. TCRdb independently ran MiXCR on the reads; one entry per CDR3 protein. The table records about 400,000 distinct CDR3 sequences, around 18% of them present only once. This clonotype showed up many times. Source material: PBMCs. This TCR came from a human donor in good health (CMV status not recorded). Some clones in this sample may be carry-over from other donors' samples.

CDR3 sequence reads: CASSLGALYEQYF. The CDR3 nucleotides are TGTGCCAGCAGCTTAGGGGCCCTCTACGAGCAGTACTTC. The chain has TRBV7-8 and TRBJ2-7; the D is unclear. The CDR3 runs 13 residues. Germline lookup yields CDR1 SGHVS and CDR2 FQNEAQ. Trimming pared 1 base from V and 3 bases from J, leaving 7 bases between.